This record looks at one T cell receptor (beta chain) sequence and its context. The target antigen is unknown. This record comes from a study of response to subunit inactivated influenza vaccine. TCRdb passed the RT-PCR reads through MiXCR, listing each CDR3 protein once. The sample lists about 150,000 distinct CDR3 sequences; about 10% were seen once. Findings of the study overall: Authors suggested each seasonal flu vaccination may recruit only limited numbers of new T cells.

Unmatched junction bases numbered 5, after V lost 1 base and J lost 1 base. The CDR3 spans 16 residues. CDR1 and CDR2 from the germline V gene are LGHNA and YSLEER. The gene calls are TRBV4-3 and TRBJ2-3; 7 bases are a match to TRBD1. The sequence was collected from a man between 50 and 75 years old who received an inactivated influenza vaccine. The sample consisted of CD8+ T cells sorted from PBMCs, taken around 25 months after vaccination. As DNA, the CDR3 is TGCGCCAGCAGCCAAGCACAGGGGATCCGCACAGATACGCAGTATTTT. Its translation: CASSQAQGIRTDTQYF.